This T cell receptor (beta chain) stems from a study of human T cells and chemical hapten exposure. Looking at the study overall: Small discrepancies in pooled library volume mainly accounted for the varying TCR yields per sample.

This CDR3 is built from 15 residues. The germline gives CDR1 SGHTA, CDR2 FQGNSA. The germline V and J ends were trimmed by 2 bases and 9 bases, with 19 bases remaining between them. Using its own MiXCR run on the 5' RACE reads, TCRdb lists one record per CDR3 protein. The data hold approximately 140,000 distinct CDR3 sequences, with 3.5% to 5% observed a single time. Total RNA extraction was carried out from unfractionated whole blood. The table lists this clonotype with many counts. The TCR originated in a female donor in good health. The J gene is TRBJ1-2, the V gene TRBV7-2; D might be TRBD1 (5 bases). The CDR3: CASSLMSGPEFRYTF. As DNA, the CDR3 is TGTGCCAGCAGCTTAATGTCGGGGCCTGAATTTCGCTACACCTTC.